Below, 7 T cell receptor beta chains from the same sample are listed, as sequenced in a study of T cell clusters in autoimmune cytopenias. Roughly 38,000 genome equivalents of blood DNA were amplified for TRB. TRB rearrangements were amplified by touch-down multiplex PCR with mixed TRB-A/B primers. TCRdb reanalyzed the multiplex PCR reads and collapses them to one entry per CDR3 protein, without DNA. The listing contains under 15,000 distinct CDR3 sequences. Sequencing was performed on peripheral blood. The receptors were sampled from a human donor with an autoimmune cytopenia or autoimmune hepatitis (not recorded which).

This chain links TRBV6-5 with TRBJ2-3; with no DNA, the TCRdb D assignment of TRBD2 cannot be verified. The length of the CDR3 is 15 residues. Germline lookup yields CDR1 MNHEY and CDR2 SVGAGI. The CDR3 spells CASSLSGRAADTQYF.

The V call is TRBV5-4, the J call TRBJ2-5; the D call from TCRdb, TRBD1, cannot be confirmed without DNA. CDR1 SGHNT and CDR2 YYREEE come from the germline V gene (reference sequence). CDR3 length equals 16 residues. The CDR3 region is CASSSPRQGAWETQYF.

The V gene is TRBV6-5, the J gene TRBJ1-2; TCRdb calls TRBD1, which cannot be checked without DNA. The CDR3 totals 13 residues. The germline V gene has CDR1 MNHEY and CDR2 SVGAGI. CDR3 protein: CASSYSGVHGYTF.

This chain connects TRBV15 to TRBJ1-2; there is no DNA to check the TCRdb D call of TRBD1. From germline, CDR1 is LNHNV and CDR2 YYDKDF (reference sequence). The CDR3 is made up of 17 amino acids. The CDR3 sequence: CATSRLPGTGNDWGYTF.

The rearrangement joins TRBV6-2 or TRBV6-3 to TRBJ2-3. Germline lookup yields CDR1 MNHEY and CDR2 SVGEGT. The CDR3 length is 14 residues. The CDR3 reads CASSYSMPTNTQYF.

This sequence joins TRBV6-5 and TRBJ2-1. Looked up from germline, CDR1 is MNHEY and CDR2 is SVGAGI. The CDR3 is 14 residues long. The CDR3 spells CASSSTDYYNEQFF.

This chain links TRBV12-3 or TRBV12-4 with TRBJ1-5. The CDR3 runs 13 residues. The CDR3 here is CASSLDLNQPQHF.